The source of this T cell receptor (beta chain) is a study of cytomegalovirus exposure and HLA in healthy donors. Study observations and caveats: What a later analysis showed was that several of the most significant clusters appeared linked to common viral pathogens.

V lost 6 bases, J lost 1 base, and 13 bases lay in between. The CDR3 extends over 15 amino acids. The germline gives CDR1 SGHNT, CDR2 YYREEE (reference sequence). With regard to this clone: The antigen is undetermined.

Primers included in the PCR were 60 Vbeta and 13 Jbeta primers. Repertoires were generated with immunoSEQ multiplex PCR, while TCRdb's copy carries only in-frame clones and drops some. Among some 80,000 clones listed, more than 60% were seen once. This receptor was obtained from a man aged 40-55 years in good health and CMV-seronegative. The sample was PBMCs. The chain couples TRBV5-4 to TRBJ2-2; D is possibly TRBD2 (7 bases). The CDR3 protein is CASKWGGKNTGELFF. The CDR3 coding sequence is TGTGCCAGCAAATGGGGGGGCAAGAACACCGGGGAGCTGTTTTTT.